These T cell receptor beta chains were read from a single sample in a study of blood T cells in healthy people across ages. One entry per CDR3 protein results from TCRdb running MiXCR on the 5' RACE reads. The data contain approximately 1,700,000 distinct CDR3 sequences, 30% to 40% of them singletons. The sequenced sample was blood. All receptors derive from a human donor in good health. Each CDR3 is given with its conserved first and last residue.

V gene	J gene	CDR3 protein
TRBV10-3	TRBJ2-5	CAISDRGLETQYF
TRBV4-3	.	CASSQGPHSEYEQYF
TRBV20-1	TRBJ2-6	CSAISWGVSGANVLTF
TRBV13	TRBJ2-5	CASSPREGGETQCF
TRBV20-1	TRBJ2-7	CSARDGRGVYEQYF
TRBV20-1	TRBJ2-7	CSAINRLYEQYF
TRBV11-1	TRBJ2-5	CASSNGDSRETQYF
TRBV29-1	TRBJ2-5	CSGRGTATGPRRETQYF
TRBV29-1	TRBJ1-1	CSARQGKTEAFF
TRBV4-3	.	CTSSLDRGDYEQYF